One and the same sample provided the 11 T cell receptor beta chains below, sequenced in a study. Each CDR3 protein is one row after TCRdb ran MiXCR on the RT-PCR reads. The repertoire holds approximately 720,000 distinct CDR3 sequences, 12% to 15% seen once, with roughly 3.9% in the top ten. What was sequenced was memory CD4+ T cells from blood. The receptor set was obtained from a female donor in good health, serving as a healthy control.

The chain combines TRBV2 with TRBJ2-7, with TRBD2 matching 14 bases. Germline CDR1 reads SNHLY; CDR2 reads FYNNEI. With V trimmed by 6 bases and J by 6 bases, 4 bases remained unmatched. This CDR3 comprises 14 residues. CDR3: CASSETSGRVEQYF. The CDR3 DNA sequence: TGTGCCAGCAGCGAGACTAGCGGGAGGGTCGAGCAGTACTTC.

The chain has TRBV15 and TRBJ2-5, with TRBD2 as a possible D gene (5 bases). Trimming left V 5 bases short and J 3 bases short, with 10 bases between. Germline assignment: CDR1 LNHNV and CDR2 YYDKDF (reference sequence). The CDR3 runs 13 residues. In nucleotides, the CDR3 is TGTGCCACCAGCGCCCCGGGGAAAGAGACCCAGTACTTC. It codes for CATSAPGKETQYF.

In this sample, this clonotype turned up a few times. The V and J genes are TRBV28 and TRBJ2-1, with 10 bases matching TRBD2. Trimming cost V 6 bases and J 8 bases; bases outside gene matches: 13. In germline, CDR1 is MDHEN, CDR2 SYDVKM. This CDR3 contains 16 residues. As DNA, the CDR3 is TGTGCCAGCAGCTTAGCTAGCGGGAGTTTGTTCTATGAGCAGTTCTTC. Its protein product is CASSLASGSLFYEQFF.

This clonotype has only a few counts. CDR3 DNA sequence: TGTGCCAGCAGTCCGCTTCGTGCCGTACAAACAGGGACCCATGGCTACACCTTC. This gives the protein CASSPLRAVQTGTHGYTF. The rearrangement links TRBV27 to TRBJ1-2, with D possibly TRBD1 on 6 matching bases. Between the trimmed V and J ends, which lost 5 bases and 6 bases, there was a span of 28 bases. CDR1 and CDR2 (germline): MNHEY, SMNVEV (reference sequence). The CDR3 consists of 18 residues.

A few counts support this clonotype. This sequence joins TRBV6-2 or TRBV6-3 and TRBJ2-3; D might be TRBD2 (5 bases). The germline V gene has CDR1 MNHEY and CDR2 SVGEGT. The CDR3 sequence is 12 residues long. The V end lost 6 bases, the J end lost 7 bases, and 11 bases lay between the germline ends. For the CDR3, the DNA is TGTGCCAGCAGGGACTTCACGAATACGCAGTATTTT. It specifies CASRDFTNTQYF.

J is TRBJ2-1 and V is TRBV20-1; D may correspond to TRBD1 or TRBD2 (5 bases each). CDR3 length: 15 amino acids. V was clipped by 6 bases and J by 10 bases, with 25 bases between them. The germline V gene has CDR1 DFQATT and CDR2 SNEGSKA (reference sequence). CDR3 amino acids: CSAARVTGPIKEQFF. CDR3 DNA sequence: TGCAGTGCCGCGAGGGTGACGGGGCCTATTAAGGAGCAGTTCTTC.

This clonotype was seen repeatedly, ten times or more. One junction end disagrees with the germline gene, perhaps due to a read error. This chain links TRBV12-3 or TRBV12-4 with TRBJ2-1, with TRBD2 identical over 11 bases. CDR3 length: 16 amino acids. This CDR3 reads CASSLGLAGSYNEQFF. The CDR3 nucleotides read TGTGCCAGCAGCTTAGGACTAGCGGGCTCCTACAATGAGCAGTTCTTC.

The rearrangement uses TRBV11-2 and TRBJ2-1; D is perhaps TRBD1 or TRBD2 (6 bases each). The germline V and J ends were trimmed by 0 bases and 10 bases, with 16 bases remaining between them. Germline CDR1 and CDR2: SGHAT and FQNNGV. This CDR3 contains 15 residues. The CDR3 DNA is TGTGCCAGCAGCTTAGAGCTACGCGCCGGGGGCGAGCAGTTCTTC. Translated: CASSLELRAGGEQFF.

On this clonotype: Just one base apart from a much larger clone, this may be a read error. This chain links TRBV20-1 with TRBJ1-5, with a weak D call TRBD1 (6 bases). The length of the CDR3 is 14 residues. Trimming removed 3 bases at V and 7 bases at J, with 16 bases between. Germline V lookup: CDR1 DFQATT, CDR2 SNEGSKA (reference sequence). The CDR3 region is CSASPKGVGQPQHF. The CDR3 DNA sequence: TGCAGTGCTAGTCCGAAGGGGGTTGGACAGCCCCAGCATTTT.

The chain links TRBV5-6 to TRBJ2-5; 9 bases agree with TRBD1. Germline lookup yields CDR1 SGHDT and CDR2 YYEEEE. V dropped 2 bases and J dropped 1; count of bases not matched to a gene: 6. The CDR3 length is 16 residues. CDR3 loop: CASSFTGGLFQETQYF. The CDR3 DNA sequence: TGTGCCAGCAGCTTTACAGGGGGCCTATTCCAAGAGACCCAGTACTTC.

This clonotype was observed a few times. The gene calls are TRBV7-9 and TRBJ2-7; 12 bases are shared with TRBD1. CDR1 and CDR2 (germline): SEHNR, FQNEAQ (reference sequence). V was clipped by 5 bases and J by 8 bases; unmatched bases: 10. This CDR3 region has 15 residues. The CDR3 DNA reads as TGTGCCAGCAGCCCATCCGGGACAGGGGGCTCTAAGCAGTACTTC. It codes for CASSPSGTGGSKQYF.